What follows are 7 T cell receptor beta chains derived from one specimen sequenced in a study of cytomegalovirus exposure and HLA in healthy donors. 60 Vbeta and 13 Jbeta primers were used in PCR. The data were produced by immunoSEQ multiplex PCR, yet TCRdb's version contains in-frame clones alone and is incomplete. In the table there are roughly 140,000 clones, 76% of which are singletons. Sequencing used PBMCs. These receptors all come from a man aged 18 to 30 in good health and CMV-seronegative.

This chain uses TRBV7-2 with TRBJ2-1; 11 nucleotides match TRBD2. The CDR3 is 15 amino acids. Germline assignment: CDR1 SGHTA and CDR2 FQGNSA. V was pared by 5 bases and J by 9 bases, with 9 bases of the junction left unmatched. DNA for the CDR3: TGTGCCAGCAGCATCTTAGCGGGGGGGGCGGCTGAGCAGTTCTTC. Residues: CASSILAGGAAEQFF.

The V call is TRBV13, the J call TRBJ2-7; 7 bases line up with TRBD2. Germline values: CDR1 PRHDT, CDR2 FYEKMQ (reference sequence). This CDR3 contains 13 residues. V lost 3 bases to trimming and J lost 4 bases; unmatched junction nucleotides: 3. DNA for the CDR3: TGTGCCAGCAGCTTCGGGGAGGGATACGAGCAGTACTTC. Amino acids: CASSFGEGYEQYF.

The V call is TRBV2, the J call TRBJ1-5, with 8 bases aligning to TRBD1. The J segment lost 3 bases and the V segment lost 5 bases, leaving 9 bases of the junction unmatched. CDR3 length: 16 amino acids. Germline CDR1 reads SNHLY; CDR2 reads FYNNEI. CDR3 nucleotides: TGTGCCAGCAGTCGGGACAGGCCCCTAGTCAATCAGCCCCAGCATTTT. Its protein product is CASSRDRPLVNQPQHF.

This clone was detected once. V usage is TRBV18 and J usage is TRBJ1-1; maybe TRBD1 (5 bases). This CDR3 spans 13 amino acids. The germline V gene encodes CDR1 KGHSH and CDR2 LQKENI. Trimming removed 1 base from V and 11 bases from J, with 14 bases in between. CDR3 sequence (DNA): TGTGCCAGCTCACCACGGCCCAGGGATGAGGCTTTCTTT. This encodes CASSPRPRDEAFF. Full variable domain (outside the CDR3, taken from reference TRBV18 and TRBJ1-1): NAGVMQNPRHLVRRRGQEARLRCSPMKGHSHVYWYRQLPEEGLKFMVYLQKENIIDESGMPKERFSAEFPKEGPSILRIQQVVRGDSAAYFCASSPRPRDEAFFGQGTRLTVV.

The chain carries TRBV6-5 and TRBJ2-1; 7 nucleotides agree with TRBD2. The CDR3 has 15 amino acids. Germline-derived CDR1 and CDR2 are MNHEY and SVGAGI. J was trimmed by 5 bases and V by 7 bases; bases with no gene match: 11. The CDR3: CASKNGGYSNNEQFF. CDR3 sequence (DNA): TGTGCCAGCAAAAACGGGGGGTACAGCAACAATGAGCAGTTCTTC.

This clone appeared a few times. The gene calls are TRBV6-5 and TRBJ1-1; tentative D call: TRBD1 (6 bases). Trimming left V 4 bases short and J 5 bases short, with 17 bases between. Germline V gene sequence: CDR1 MNHEY, CDR2 SVGAGI. CDR3 length: 15 amino acids. CDR3 sequence: CASSSLQGRRTEAFF. Written as DNA, the CDR3 is TGTGCCAGCAGTTCGCTACAGGGTAGGCGGACTGAAGCTTTCTTT.

V gene TRBV5-1 combines with J gene TRBJ2-1; TRBD2 agrees at 8 bases. Germline-derived CDR1 and CDR2 are SGHRS and YFSETQ. Trimming removed 2 bases from V and 6 bases from J; junction bases left unmatched: 7. The CDR3 totals 15 residues. CDR3 DNA sequence: TGCGCCAGCAGCTTAGTCCCGGGACTAGGCAATGAGCAGTTCTTC. Residues: CASSLVPGLGNEQFF.